This T cell receptor (beta chain) was profiled in a study of T cell therapy after organ transplantation. Study at large: T cells were expanded 2 to 3 weeks with 30 CMV class I/II epitopes. Of about ten patients, eight responded clinically and two did not. Patients received a median of 1.92 x 10^8 CMV-specific T cells over 2 to 6 infusions. General study findings and limits: Poor CD8+ T cell yield may explain few expansions in nonresponders.

Time point described: 4-8 weeks after completion of therapy. CDR3 length: 14 amino acids. The V and J ends lost 3 bases and 7 bases respectively, with 12 bases between them. Germline CDR1 is LNHDA and CDR2 is SQIVND (reference sequence). The data were produced by immunoSEQ multiplex PCR, yet TCRdb's version contains in-frame clones alone and is incomplete. The sample holds just under 20,000 clones, 81% seen once. Of note for this clone: Its antigen is still unknown.

The source is a human patient who had received a solid organ transplant and had CMV disease. Part of the T cells may come from the graft donor. The sequenced sample was CD8+ T cells from blood, obtained after autologous CMV-specific T cell therapy. The chain combines TRBV19 with TRBJ2-2, with D perhaps TRBD2 (5 bases). The CDR3 DNA sequence: TGTGCCAGTAGTATTCGAGGTGGGAGCGGGGAGCTGTTTTTT. It specifies CASSIRGGSGELFF. Filled out from reference TRBV19 and TRBJ2-2, the complete variable domain reads DGGITQSPKYLFRKEGQNVTLSCEQNLNHDAMYWYRQDPGQGLRLIYYSQIVNDFQKGDIAEGYSVSREKKESFPLTVTSAQKNPTAFYLCASSIRGGSGELFFGEGSRLTVL.